This entry concerns a single T cell receptor beta chain. A much larger clone differs from this one at a single base, so this may be a read error. Next came a second PCR, run for 7 to 11 cycles, which used a sample-barcoded 5' primer along with a J-beta primer mix. Each CDR3 protein gets one entry after TCRdb re-called the 5' RACE reads with MiXCR. In the table there are around 780,000 distinct CDR3 sequences, about 56% of which are singletons. These data are taken from a study of blood T cells in healthy people across ages. V shed 6 bases and J shed 11 bases, with 22 bases lying between them. There are 14 residues in the CDR3.

Material for sequencing was blood. The chain couples TRBV12-3 or TRBV12-4 to TRBJ2-5; tentatively, D is TRBD2 (5 bases). The TCR was taken from a man aged 35 to 55 in good health. The CDR3 coding sequence is TGTGCCAGCAGATCCGAGGGCCCACAGAATGAGCAGTACTTC. It yields the protein CASRSEGPQNEQYF.